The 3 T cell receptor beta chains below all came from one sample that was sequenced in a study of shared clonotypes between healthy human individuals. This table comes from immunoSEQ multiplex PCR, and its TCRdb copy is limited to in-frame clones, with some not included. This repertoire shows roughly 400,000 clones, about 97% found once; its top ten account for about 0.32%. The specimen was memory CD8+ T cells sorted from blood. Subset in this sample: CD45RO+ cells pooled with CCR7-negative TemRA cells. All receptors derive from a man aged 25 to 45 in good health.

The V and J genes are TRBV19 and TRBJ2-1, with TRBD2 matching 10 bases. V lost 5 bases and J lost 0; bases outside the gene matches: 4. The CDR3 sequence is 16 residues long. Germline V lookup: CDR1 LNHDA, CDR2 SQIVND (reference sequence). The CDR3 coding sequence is TGTGCCAGTAGTCGTAGCGGGAGGTTCTCCTACAATGAGCAGTTCTTC. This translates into CASSRSGRFSYNEQFF.

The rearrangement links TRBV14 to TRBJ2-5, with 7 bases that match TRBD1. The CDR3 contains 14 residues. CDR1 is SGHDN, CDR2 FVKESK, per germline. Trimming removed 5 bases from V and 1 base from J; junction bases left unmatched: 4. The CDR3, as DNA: TGTGCCAGCAGCGACAGGGTGAGCCAAGAGACCCAGTACTTC. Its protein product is CASSDRVSQETQYF.

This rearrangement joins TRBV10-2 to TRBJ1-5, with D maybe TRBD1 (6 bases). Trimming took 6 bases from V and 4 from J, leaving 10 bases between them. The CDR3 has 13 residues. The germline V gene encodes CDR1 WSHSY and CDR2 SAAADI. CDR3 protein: CASSQRGNQPQHF. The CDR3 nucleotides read TGCGCCAGCAGCCAAAGGGGGAATCAGCCCCAGCATTTT.